These 8 T cell receptor beta chains share one sample of origin, sequenced in a study of vaccination and CD4 T cells after COVID-19. Treatment here: approximately 9-day PBMC culture with coronavirus spike peptide pools or control peptides (ViraFEST assay). Oncomine TCR Beta short-read sequencing was applied to DNA from cultured CD4+ T cells. Using its own MiXCR run on the PCR reads, TCRdb lists one record per CDR3 protein. The data show tens of thousands of distinct CDR3 sequences, around 50% seen once. What these receptors recognize is not known. Material for sequencing was CD4+ T cells from blood, cultured in vitro. The source of these receptors is a human donor who had recovered from COVID-19.

This sequence joins TRBV6-1 and TRBJ2-7, with no clear D. The V gene's germline CDR1 is MNHNS and CDR2 SASEGT. This CDR3 is built from 14 residues. Trimming stripped 9 bases from V and 2 bases from J, with 17 bases between. The CDR3 nucleotides read TGTGCCAGTCCGAGAGACACCGGGCCCTACGAGCAGTACTTC. Protein sequence: CASPRDTGPYEQYF.

This clonotype rates as medium-sized. CDR3 residues: CASSAGLAIPGTDTQYF. The CDR3, as DNA: TGTGCCAGCAGTGCGGGACTAGCCATCCCCGGCACAGATACGCAGTATTTT. The rearrangement joins TRBV6-2 or TRBV6-3 to TRBJ2-3; 9 nucleotides agree with TRBD2. This CDR3 has 17 amino acids. Germline V gene lookup returns CDR1 MNHEY and CDR2 SVGEGT. V trimming: 5 bases; J trimming: 1 base; junction bases outside the gene matches: 10.

V is TRBV20-1 and J is TRBJ2-3; no reliable D call. The CDR3 loop spans 15 amino acids. Trimming pared 6 bases from V and 3 bases from J, leaving 19 bases between. Looked up from germline, CDR1 is DFQATT and CDR2 is SNEGSKA (reference sequence). The CDR3 nucleotides read TGCAGTGCCCCAAATCCCCGAGAGCTGACAGATACGCAGTATTTT. Its protein is CSAPNPRELTDTQYF.

This clonotype has just a few counts. The chain couples TRBV7-2 to TRBJ2-4; D tentatively fits TRBD1 or TRBD2 (5 bases each). Germline loops: CDR1 SGHTA, CDR2 FQGNSA. The CDR3 has 17 amino acids. The germline V and J ends were trimmed by 2 bases and 3 bases, with 17 bases remaining between them. The CDR3 DNA sequence: TGTGCCAGCAGCTTAATTCCCCAGGGAGTAGACAAAAACATTCAGTACTTC. Translation gives CASSLIPQGVDKNIQYF.

This chain joins TRBV12-3 or TRBV12-4 and TRBJ1-1; D is unclear. The CDR3 consists of 13 residues. Trimming removed 1 base from V and 4 bases from J, with 7 bases in between. The CDR3 sequence: CASSLESFTEAFF. The DNA for the CDR3 is TGTGCCAGCAGTTTAGAAAGCTTCACTGAAGCTTTCTTT.

The rearrangement links TRBV30 to TRBJ2-7, with 12 positions matching TRBD2. The CDR3 has 15 amino acids. Trimming took 0 bases from V and 7 from J; bases not matched to a gene: 7. CDR1 and CDR2 (germline): GTSNPN, SVGIG (reference sequence). The chain's CDR3 is CAWSVKTSGSGEQYF. In DNA, the CDR3 is TGTGCCTGGAGTGTAAAGACTAGCGGGAGTGGGGAGCAGTACTTC.

Written as DNA, the CDR3 is TGTGCCAGCAGTCCACTCCAGACGGGCGGCGAAAAACTGTTTTTT. Protein product: CASSPLQTGGEKLFF. The rearrangement uses TRBV28 and TRBJ1-4; no clear D. CDR3 length equals 15 residues. Per germline, CDR1 MDHEN and CDR2 SYDVKM. Between the trimmed V and J ends, which lost 5 bases and 8 bases, there was a span of 18 bases.

CDR3 bases: TGTGCCAGCAGCTTAAGGGACAGAGGCACTGAAGCTTTCTTT. Its translation is CASSLRDRGTEAFF. This chain connects TRBV7-2 to TRBJ1-1; TRBD1 matches at 7 bases. Germline V gives CDR1 SGHTA, CDR2 FQGNSA. V shed 2 bases and J 4 bases; nucleotides not matched to a gene: 4. The CDR3 loop spans 14 amino acids.